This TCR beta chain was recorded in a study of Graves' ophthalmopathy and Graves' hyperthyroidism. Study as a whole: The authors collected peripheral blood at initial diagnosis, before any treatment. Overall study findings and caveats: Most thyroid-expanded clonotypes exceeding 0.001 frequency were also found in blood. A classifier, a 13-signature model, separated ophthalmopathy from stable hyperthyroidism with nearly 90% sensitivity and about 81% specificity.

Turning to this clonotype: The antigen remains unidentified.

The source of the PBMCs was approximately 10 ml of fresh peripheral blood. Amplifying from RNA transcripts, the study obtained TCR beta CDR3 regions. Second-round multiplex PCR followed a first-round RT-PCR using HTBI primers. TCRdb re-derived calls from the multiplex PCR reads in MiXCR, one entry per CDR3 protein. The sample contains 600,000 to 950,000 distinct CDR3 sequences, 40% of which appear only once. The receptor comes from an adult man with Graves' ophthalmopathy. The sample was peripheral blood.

The CDR3 loop is CAISAGNLYGYTF. The CDR3 bases are TGTGCCATCAGTGCCGGTAATCTATATGGCTACACCTTC. The chain has TRBV10-3 and TRBJ1-2; D remains unclear. Germline CDR1 ENHRY, CDR2 SYGVKD. The CDR3 spans 13 residues. V gave up 4 bases and J gave up 5 bases, with 11 bases separating them.